Sequencing of this T cell receptor beta chain was carried out in a study of cytomegalovirus exposure and HLA in healthy donors. Primers: 60 Vbeta forward and 13 Jbeta reverse. Sequencing used immunoSEQ multiplex PCR; TCRdb keeps in-frame clones, though not all of them. The table records 130,000 to 150,000 clones, approximately 82% of them present only once. V was trimmed by 5 bases and J by 4 bases, leaving 15 bases between them. This CDR3 has 15 amino acids. The germline CDR1 and CDR2 sequences are SGHNT and YYREEE (reference sequence). This receptor was obtained from a woman in her fifties or sixties in good health and CMV-seropositive. The V call is TRBV5-4, the J call TRBJ2-2, with a weak D call TRBD2 (6 bases). The sequenced sample was PBMCs. CDR3 nucleotides: TGTGCCAGCAGTTATGGGGGACTTGGCACCGGGGAGCTGTTTTTT. It specifies CASSYGGLGTGELFF. The whole variable domain, filled in from reference TRBV5-4 and TRBJ2-2, reads ETGVTQSPTHLIKTRGQQVTLRCSSQSGHNTVSWYQQALGQGPQFIFQYYREEENGRGNFPPRFSGLQFPNYSSELNVNALELDDSALYLCASSYGGLGTGELFFGEGSRLTVL.